A single sample is the source of the 29 T cell receptor beta chains below, sequenced in a study of CD8+ T cells in alopecia areata. Treatment: oral pan-JAK inhibitor, 5-10 mg twice daily. The authors extracted RNA and reverse transcribed it into cDNA as the sequencing template. Assay used: immunoSEQ multiplex PCR; TCRdb lists only in-frame clones, some missing. Found here are about 40,000 clones, about nine tenths of them singletons; the top ten hold over 15%. This material consisted of CD8+ T cells sorted from blood, taken at week 24, from a patient treated with tofacitinib. The receptor source for this set is a human donor with alopecia areata.

The gene calls are TRBV6-6 and TRBJ2-5; 8 bases fit TRBD2. The V gene's germline CDR1 is MNHNY and CDR2 SVGAGI (reference sequence). CDR3 length: 16 residues. V shed 5 bases, J shed 5 bases, and the junction held 13 bases outside the gene matches. In DNA, the CDR3 is TGTGCCAGCAGTCAAACGGTAGCGGGGCCTGGGGAGACCCAGTACTTC. It codes for CASSQTVAGPGETQYF.

The V and J genes are TRBV6-1 and TRBJ2-5, with 8 bases lining up with TRBD2. V shed 2 bases, J shed 5 bases, and the junction held 7 bases outside the gene matches. Germline values: CDR1 MNHNS, CDR2 SASEGT. The CDR3 totals 15 residues. CDR3 sequence (DNA): TGTGCCAGCAGTGAACTAACGGGGGGGCCGGAGACCCAGTACTTC. Protein: CASSELTGGPETQYF.

Details on this clone: The identical CDR3 is also encoded by other nucleotide sequences in the sample. CDR3: CASSSYESGDTQYF. The CDR3 coding sequence is TGTGCCAGCAGCTCCTATGAATCAGGGGATACGCAGTATTTT. The chain links TRBV7-3 to TRBJ2-3; D might be TRBD1 (5 bases). V lost 4 bases, J lost 6 bases, and 14 bases lay in between. The germline V gene has CDR1 SGHTA and CDR2 FQGTGA. The CDR3 contains 14 residues.

The chain has TRBV19 and TRBJ1-1; tentatively, D is TRBD1 (5 bases). The CDR3 spans 12 residues. The V end was cut by 3 bases, the J end by 7 bases, with 9 bases between. From germline, CDR1 is LNHDA and CDR2 SQIVND (reference sequence). The DNA for the CDR3 is TGTGCCAGTAGTATTTGGGGGAATGAAGCTTTCTTT. Protein sequence: CASSIWGNEAFF.

The rearrangement uses TRBV21-1 and TRBJ2-7. TRBV21-1 is noted as a pseudogene. This CDR3 spans 18 amino acids. CDR3 amino acids: CASSTAGPGSPLGYEQYF. In nucleotides, the CDR3 is TGTGCCAGCAGCACGGCTGGGCCAGGGAGTCCCCTGGGCTACGAGCAGTACTTC.

The chain combines TRBV30 with TRBJ2-5; D remains unclear. The end of the DNA is better explained by TRBJ2-7, so the J call may be wrong. The CDR3 is 11 residues long. CDR1 is GTSNPN, CDR2 SVGIG, per germline (reference sequence). The CDR3 sequence is CALDTAYEQYF. CDR3 DNA sequence: TGTGCCTTAGATACTGCCTACGAGCAGTACTTC.

The sample holds a few counts of this clone. The J gene is TRBJ1-1, the V gene TRBV4-3; D perhaps matches TRBD1 (6 bases). The germline V and J ends were trimmed by 0 bases and 4 bases, with 15 bases remaining between them. CDR1 and CDR2 (germline): LGHNA, YSLEER. This CDR3 region has 16 residues. The CDR3 DNA follows: TGCGCCAGCAGCCAAGATAGGAGGCTCAGGGGCACTGAAGCTTTCTTT. This translates into CASSQDRRLRGTEAFF.

This chain joins TRBV4-3 and TRBJ2-3; D is undetermined. The V end lost 0 bases, the J end lost 4 bases, and 8 bases lay between the germline ends. Germline CDR1 LGHNA, CDR2 YSLEER. The CDR3 runs 14 residues. CDR3 amino acids: CASSQDRTADTQYF. Written as DNA, the CDR3 is TGCGCCAGCAGCCAAGATAGGACCGCAGATACGCAGTATTTT.

The rearrangement uses TRBV11-2 and TRBJ2-3; possibly TRBD2 for D (6 bases). The germline gives CDR1 SGHAT, CDR2 FQNNGV. The length of the CDR3 is 15 residues. The V and J ends lost 1 base and 0 bases respectively, with 8 bases between them. The CDR3 region is CASSLVGGSTDTQYF. In nucleotides, the CDR3 is TGTGCCAGCAGCTTAGTGGGGGGAAGCACAGATACGCAGTATTTT.

This sequence joins TRBV7-2 and TRBJ2-7; either TRBD1 or TRBD2 may supply D (5 bases each). The ends were cut back, 3 bases at V and 5 bases at J, with 17 bases in the middle. Looked up from germline, CDR1 is SGHTA and CDR2 is FQGNSA. The CDR3 is made up of 15 amino acids. The CDR3 protein is CASSLRVVRGDEQYF. The CDR3 nucleotides read TGTGCCAGCAGCTTGCGGGTAGTTAGGGGCGACGAGCAGTACTTC.

Written as DNA, the CDR3 is TGCAGCGTCCCGCGGGGGGCTAGCCCCAGTGAGCAGTTCTTC. It codes for CSVPRGASPSEQFF. The chain joins TRBV29-1 to TRBJ2-1; 8 nucleotides match TRBD2. The CDR3 spans 14 residues. Germline trimming cut 6 bases from V and 9 bases from J; bases unmatched to any gene: 13. Per the germline V gene, CDR1 is SQVTM and CDR2 is ANQGSEA.

The chain uses TRBV27 and TRBJ2-3; the match to TRBD2 covers 7 bases. Looked up from germline, CDR1 is MNHEY and CDR2 is SMNVEV (reference sequence). The CDR3 has 13 amino acids. J was trimmed by 2 bases and V by 8 bases; bases with no gene match: 4. The CDR3 protein is CASGLAATDTQYF. The DNA for the CDR3 is TGTGCCAGCGGTCTAGCGGCCACAGATACGCAGTATTTT.

This clone appeared a few times. This sequence joins TRBV5-4 and TRBJ2-2; D ambiguous. V was cut by 5 bases and J by 0 bases, with 11 bases left in between. The length of the CDR3 is 15 residues. Germline lookup yields CDR1 SGHNT and CDR2 YYREEE (reference sequence). CDR3 nucleotide sequence: TGTGCCAGCAGTTATAGACACCCGAACACCGGGGAGCTGTTTTTT. Protein: CASSYRHPNTGELFF.

The gene calls are TRBV19 and TRBJ2-7, with D maybe TRBD2 (5 bases). The CDR3 totals 15 residues. V was pared by 4 bases and J by 0 bases, with 13 bases between. In germline, CDR1 is LNHDA, CDR2 SQIVND (reference sequence). The CDR3 sequence is CASSRSRTDSYEQYF. CDR3 nucleotide sequence: TGTGCCAGTAGTAGATCGAGGACTGACTCCTACGAGCAGTACTTC.

The chain is built from TRBV19 and TRBJ1-2; 7 positions match TRBD1. Germline V gene sequence: CDR1 LNHDA, CDR2 SQIVND (reference sequence). The CDR3 spans 13 residues. V lost 10 bases, J lost 4 bases, and 9 bases stayed unmatched. The CDR3 DNA reads as TGTGCCACTGCCCTGACAGGGCTCTATGGCTACACCTTC. It codes for CATALTGLYGYTF.

The chain is built from TRBV27 and TRBJ1-2; a weak D match, TRBD1 (5 bases). Per germline, CDR1 MNHEY and CDR2 SMNVEV (reference sequence). This CDR3 is built from 14 residues. V was shortened by 1 base and J by 4 bases, with 10 bases between the two germline ends. CDR3 DNA sequence: TGTGCCAGCAGTTTATTGTCAGGGAGCTATGGCTACACCTTC. This gives the protein CASSLLSGSYGYTF.

The chain carries TRBV7-6 and TRBJ2-7; 15 nucleotides line up with TRBD2. V was pared by 0 bases and J by 3 bases, with 3 bases of the junction left unmatched. The CDR3 totals 17 residues. CDR1 is SGHVS, CDR2 FNYEAQ, per germline. The CDR3 here is CASSLAGLAGGRYEQYF. The CDR3 nucleotides read TGTGCCAGCAGCTTAGCGGGACTAGCGGGGGGTCGCTACGAGCAGTACTTC. The whole variable domain, filled in from reference TRBV7-6 and TRBJ2-7, reads GAGVSQSPRYKVTKRGQDVALRCDPISGHVSLYWYRQALGQGPEFLTYFNYEAQQDKSGLPNDRFSAERPEGSISTLTIQRTEQRDSAMYRCASSLAGLAGGRYEQYFGPGTRLTVT.

The V gene is TRBV4-1, the J gene TRBJ2-5, with D possibly being TRBD1 (6 bases). V lost 2 bases and J lost 5, with 15 bases in between. Germline V gene data show CDR1 as MGHRA and CDR2 as YSYEKL. The CDR3 consists of 15 residues. The CDR3: CASSQTWGPGETQYF. The CDR3 DNA sequence: TGCGCCAGCAGCCAAACGTGGGGGCCGGGGGAGACCCAGTACTTC.

The chain employs TRBV29-1 and TRBJ2-1; D is undetermined. CDR3 length: 13 amino acids. CDR1 is SQVTM, CDR2 ANQGSEA, per germline. V lost 4 bases to trimming and J lost 0 bases, with 7 bases between them. CDR3 loop: CSVGFNSYNEQFF. DNA for the CDR3: TGCAGCGTTGGATTTAACTCCTACAATGAGCAGTTCTTC.

V usage is TRBV7-8 and J usage is TRBJ2-1, with D possibly matching TRBD2 (6 bases). V lost 5 bases to trimming and J lost 7 bases, with 12 bases between them. This CDR3 is 13 amino acids long. The germline V gene encodes CDR1 SGHVS and CDR2 FQNEAQ. The CDR3 sequence is CASSPPGGNEQFF. In nucleotides, the CDR3 is TGTGCCAGCAGCCCCCCCGGAGGGAATGAGCAGTTCTTC.

This clone was counted between two and nine times. J is TRBJ2-1 and V is TRBV5-1; unclear D gene. Germline V gene sequence: CDR1 SGHRS, CDR2 YFSETQ. Trimming took 4 bases from V and 8 from J, leaving 13 bases between them. There are 13 residues in the CDR3. The CDR3 DNA reads TGCGCCAGCAGCAAGTGGACCGAAGATGAGCAGTTCTTC. Translated, it gives CASSKWTEDEQFF.

The genes are TRBV30 and TRBJ1-2; 8 nucleotides match TRBD1. This CDR3 is 13 amino acids long. V shed 5 bases, J shed 6 bases, and the junction held 8 bases outside the gene matches. CDR1 GTSNPN and CDR2 SVGIG come from the germline V gene (reference sequence). The CDR3 loop reads CAWDRGNDDGYTF. CDR3 in DNA: TGTGCCTGGGACAGGGGAAATGATGATGGCTACACCTTC. Combining the CDR3 with reference TRBV30 and TRBJ1-2 gives the whole variable domain SQTIHQWPATLVQPVGSPLSLECTVEGTSNPNLYWYRQAAGRGLQLLFYSVGIGQISSEVPQNLSASRPQDRQFILSSKKLLLSDSGFYLCAWDRGNDDGYTFGSGTRLTVV.

J is TRBJ2-7 and V is TRBV27; TRBD1 aligns across 7 bases. Germline V gene lookup returns CDR1 MNHEY and CDR2 SMNVEV (reference sequence). The CDR3 is 15 residues long. The V gene end was trimmed by 6 bases and the J gene end by 0 bases; junction bases not matched to a gene: 8. The CDR3 nucleotides read TGTGCCAGCAGATCGGACAGGACGAGCTCCTACGAGCAGTACTTC. It codes for CASRSDRTSSYEQYF.

V and J are TRBV6-1 and TRBJ2-1; D uncertain. Germline-derived CDR1 and CDR2 are MNHNS and SASEGT. The CDR3 consists of 14 residues. Trimming took off 2 bases at V and 9 bases at J, with 14 bases between the two ends. The DNA of the CDR3 is TGTGCCAGCAGTGAACAACATACGACGGGTGAGCAGTTCTTC. This encodes CASSEQHTTGEQFF.

Only one count was recorded for this clone. The chain combines TRBV28 with TRBJ2-5; 9 nucleotides align to TRBD1. CDR1 and CDR2 from the germline V gene are MDHEN and SYDVKM. CDR3 length: 19 residues. J gave up 2 bases and V 2 bases, and 15 bases lay outside the gene matches. This CDR3 is CASSLAPRTGDPLQETQYF. The CDR3 DNA sequence: TGTGCCAGCAGTTTAGCCCCAAGGACAGGGGACCCCCTACAAGAGACCCAGTACTTC.

The chain employs TRBV2 and TRBJ2-7, with TRBD1 matching 8 bases. CDR3 length: 15 residues. CDR1 and CDR2 from the germline V gene are SNHLY and FYNNEI. Trimming removed 3 bases from V and 0 bases from J; junction bases left unmatched: 4. The CDR3 DNA sequence: TGTGCCAGCAGTGACCGGGACAGGAGCTCCTACGAGCAGTACTTC. This gives the protein CASSDRDRSSYEQYF.

The gene calls are TRBV6-6 and TRBJ2-7; 10 nucleotides align to TRBD1. Germline trimming cut 3 bases from V and 5 bases from J; bases unmatched to any gene: 4. Germline CDR1 MNHNY, CDR2 SVGAGI (reference sequence). The CDR3 is 14 residues long. CDR3 bases: TGTGCCAGCAGTTATGACAGGGGGCTTGACGAGCAGTACTTC. Protein: CASSYDRGLDEQYF.

This clone showed up just a few times. This chain links TRBV27 with TRBJ2-5, with D perhaps matching TRBD1 (5 bases). V shed 5 bases and J shed 2 bases, with 12 bases lying between them. CDR1 and CDR2 (germline): MNHEY, SMNVEV (reference sequence). This CDR3 is built from 14 residues. The CDR3, as DNA: TGTGCCAGCAGTCCAGGGATACAGCAAGAGACCCAGTACTTC. Translating gives CASSPGIQQETQYF.

This chain uses TRBV29-1 with TRBJ2-6; D gene uncertain. There are 15 residues in the CDR3. Germline CDR1 and CDR2: SQVTM and ANQGSEA. The ends were cut back, 4 bases at V and 0 bases at J, with 10 bases in the middle. The CDR3 DNA sequence: TGCAGCGTTGGAAGGGCACACTCTGGGGCCAACGTCCTGACTTTC. Protein sequence: CSVGRAHSGANVLTF.